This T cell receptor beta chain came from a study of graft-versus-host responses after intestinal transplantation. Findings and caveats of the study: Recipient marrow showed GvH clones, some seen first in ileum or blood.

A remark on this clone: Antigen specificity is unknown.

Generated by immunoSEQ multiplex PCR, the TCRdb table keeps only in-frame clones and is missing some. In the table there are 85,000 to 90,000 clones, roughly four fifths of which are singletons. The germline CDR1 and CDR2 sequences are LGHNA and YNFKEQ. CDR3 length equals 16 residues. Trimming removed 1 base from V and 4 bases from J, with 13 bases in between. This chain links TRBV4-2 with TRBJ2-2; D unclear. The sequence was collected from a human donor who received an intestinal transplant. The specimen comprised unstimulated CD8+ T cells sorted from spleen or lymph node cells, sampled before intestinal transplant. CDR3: CASSQGWWLVTGELFF. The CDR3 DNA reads TGTGCCAGCAGCCAAGGGTGGTGGCTGGTCACCGGGGAGCTGTTTTTT.